This TCR beta chain emerged from a study of T cell responses to AZD1222 COVID-19 vaccine (dated by TCRdb to the early 2020s). For the wider study: AZD1222 recipients with second doses at about 4 weeks or about 12 weeks were pooled, because spike-specific TCR depth and breadth did not differ between schedules. A total of 230 or so trial participants underwent TCR sequencing, of whom nearly 210 received two doses of AZD1222 and about 26 received two doses of the MenACWY control vaccine. Enrollment into the trials was organized by age into subgroups of 18-55, 56-69 and 70-plus years, and those subgroups contained around 150, 28 and 57 TCR-sequenced participants, respectively. Results the study describes overall, beyond this receptor: Most participants were white British and females outnumbered males, and the authors suggested that clonal diversity may have been underestimated. Conclusions about previously exposed vaccinees were limited because only five to seven AZD1222 recipients were SARS-CoV-2 seropositive at baseline. Reportedly, close to half of the unique spike-specific TCRs recognized epitopes lying outside the regions that are mutated in the B.1.351 and B.1.1.7 variants. After two AZD1222 doses, spike-specific TCR breadth and depth were significantly higher than at day 0 and than in MenACWY recipients. In the small 56-69-year group, the increase in depth fell short of significance, most likely because of low power. The vaccine-associated CD4 TCRs covered the entire spike protein, and the dominant responses fell in regions 160-218 and 743-854. No day 14 peak-response samples were available, so repertoires were characterized only after the peak T cell response.

The CDR3, from cysteine to phenylalanine, totals 16 residues. Only CDR3 DNA is held: 48 bases, read in frame from base 1. V was cut back by 1 base and J by 12 bases, leaving a gap of 21 bases between them. From a lookup of the germline V gene, CDR1 and CDR2 are LGHNA and YSLEER. Explained via the paper, the time point label denotes: baseline before first vaccination. Vaccinee samples were obtained from the UK trials COV001 and COV002, which included a single-blind randomized controlled phase 2/3 trial of AZD1222 (ChAdOx1 nCoV-19) in healthy adults. For TCRbeta chain sequencing, PBMC samples from trial participants were taken at day 0 and at day 28 after the second dose. With respect to this clone: Its specific antigen is unknown. Within one base of it there is no much larger clone, and no base qualities were kept.

The CDR3 regions of human TCRbeta chains were analyzed by immunosequencing. As for the authors' bioinformatics: TCRs in the repertoires were matched against a reference library of SARS-CoV-2-specific TCRs that had been generated with the MIRA antigen-specificity platform. Breadth was defined as the fraction of unique TCRs that were SARS-CoV-2-associated, and depth was defined as the fraction of total T cells that were SARS-CoV-2-associated. Using the MIRA data, every spike-specific TCR was mapped to the spike region that the TCR reacted to and assigned to either a CD4 or a CD8 class. Log10-transformed breadth and depth values were compared by one-way ANOVA with Sidak's multiple comparisons tests. TCRdb obtained this table from immuneACCESS and retained in-frame rearrangements with V and J assigned. These tables miss some clones; where compared with another copy, unresolved V genes account for less than half of the shortfall, and the remainder is unexplained. V and J calls and clone size are given by that table; D and trimming were obtained from the DNA. Here the sample has about 94,000 clones; 90% occur a single time. The ten largest make up about 8.4% of the sample.

Recombination connected TRBV4-3 to TRBJ1-4; TRBD1 could be the D gene, as 5 bases match. The TCR comes from an adult in good health. The sequencing used peripheral blood, collected on day 0 of AZD1222 vaccination. The DNA reads TGCGCCAGCAGCCAAGGAGAACAGGTTCTCCGAAATGAACTGTTTTTT. This encodes CASSQGEQVLRNELFF.